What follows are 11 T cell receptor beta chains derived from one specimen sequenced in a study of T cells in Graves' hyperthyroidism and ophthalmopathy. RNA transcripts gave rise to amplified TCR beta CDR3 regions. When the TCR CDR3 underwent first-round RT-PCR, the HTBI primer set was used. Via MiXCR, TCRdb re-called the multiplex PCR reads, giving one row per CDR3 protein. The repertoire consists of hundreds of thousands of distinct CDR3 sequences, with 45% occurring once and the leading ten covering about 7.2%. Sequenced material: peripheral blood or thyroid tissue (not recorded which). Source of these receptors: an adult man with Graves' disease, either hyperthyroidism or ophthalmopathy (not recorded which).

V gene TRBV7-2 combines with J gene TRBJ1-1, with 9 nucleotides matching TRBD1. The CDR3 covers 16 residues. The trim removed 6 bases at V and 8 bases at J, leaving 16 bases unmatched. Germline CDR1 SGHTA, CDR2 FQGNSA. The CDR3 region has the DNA TGTGCCAGCAGTCATTTACCGGGACAGGGCTCAGTAGAAGCTTTCTTT. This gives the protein CASSHLPGQGSVEAFF.

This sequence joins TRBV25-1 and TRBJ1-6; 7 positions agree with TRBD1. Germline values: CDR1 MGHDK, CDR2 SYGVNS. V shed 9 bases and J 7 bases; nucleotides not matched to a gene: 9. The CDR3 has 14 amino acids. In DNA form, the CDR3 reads TGTGCCAGAGGGGGCGGGACAAGGAATTCACCCCTCCACTTT. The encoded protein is CARGGGTRNSPLHF.

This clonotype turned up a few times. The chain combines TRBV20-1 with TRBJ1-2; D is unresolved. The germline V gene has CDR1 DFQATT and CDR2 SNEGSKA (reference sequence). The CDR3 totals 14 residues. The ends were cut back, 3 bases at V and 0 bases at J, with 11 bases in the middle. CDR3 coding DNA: TGCAGTGCTAGTTTAACGGTGACTAACTATGGCTACACCTTC. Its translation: CSASLTVTNYGYTF.

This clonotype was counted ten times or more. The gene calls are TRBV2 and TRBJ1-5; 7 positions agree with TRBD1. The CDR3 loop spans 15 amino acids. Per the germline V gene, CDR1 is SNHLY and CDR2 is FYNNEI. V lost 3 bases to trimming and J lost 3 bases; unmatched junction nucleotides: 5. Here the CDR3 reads CASSEGDRDNQPQHF. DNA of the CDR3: TGTGCCAGCAGTGAGGGAGACAGGGACAATCAGCCCCAGCATTTT.

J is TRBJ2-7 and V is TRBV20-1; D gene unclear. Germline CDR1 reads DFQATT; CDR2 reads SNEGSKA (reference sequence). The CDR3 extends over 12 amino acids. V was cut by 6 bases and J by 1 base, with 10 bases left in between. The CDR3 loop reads CSAESESYEQYF. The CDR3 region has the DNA TGCAGTGCGGAGTCGGAGTCCTACGAGCAGTACTTC.

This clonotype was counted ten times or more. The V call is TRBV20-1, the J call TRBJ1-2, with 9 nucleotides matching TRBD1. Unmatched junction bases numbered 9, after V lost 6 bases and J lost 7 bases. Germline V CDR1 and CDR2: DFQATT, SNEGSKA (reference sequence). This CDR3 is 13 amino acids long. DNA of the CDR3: TGCAGTGCCGCACAGGGGGCGATTGGTGGCTACACCTTC. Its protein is CSAAQGAIGGYTF.

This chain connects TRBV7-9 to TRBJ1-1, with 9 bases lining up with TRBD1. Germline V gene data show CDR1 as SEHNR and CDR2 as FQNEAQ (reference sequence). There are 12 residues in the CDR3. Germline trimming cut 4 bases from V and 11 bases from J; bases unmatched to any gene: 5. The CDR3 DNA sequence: TGTGCCAGCAGCTCCGGGACAGGGTCCGCTTTCTTT. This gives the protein CASSSGTGSAFF.

In DNA, the CDR3 is TGTGCCAGCGGCTATGGACAGGGGAACACTGAAGCTTTCTTT. It specifies CASGYGQGNTEAFF. V and J are TRBV7-2 and TRBJ1-1; TRBD1 agrees at 8 bases. V gave up 8 bases and J gave up 1 base; unmatched junction bases: 6. This CDR3 is built from 14 residues. Germline V CDR1 and CDR2: SGHTA, FQGNSA.

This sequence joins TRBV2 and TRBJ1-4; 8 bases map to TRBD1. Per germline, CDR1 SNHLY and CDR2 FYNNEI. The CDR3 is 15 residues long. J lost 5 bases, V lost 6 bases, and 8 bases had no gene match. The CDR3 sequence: CASRRGQGRNEKLFF. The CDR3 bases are TGTGCCAGCAGAAGAGGACAGGGAAGAAATGAAAAACTGTTTTTT.

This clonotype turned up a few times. CDR3 in amino acids: CASSELPDSNYGYTF. The CDR3 DNA reads TGTGCCAGCAGTGAGTTACCAGACTCTAACTATGGCTACACCTTC. This rearrangement joins TRBV6-4 to TRBJ1-2; D not certain. Trimming removed 3 bases from V and 0 bases from J, with 11 bases in between. The CDR3 totals 15 residues. Per the germline V gene, CDR1 is MRHNA and CDR2 is SNTAGT.

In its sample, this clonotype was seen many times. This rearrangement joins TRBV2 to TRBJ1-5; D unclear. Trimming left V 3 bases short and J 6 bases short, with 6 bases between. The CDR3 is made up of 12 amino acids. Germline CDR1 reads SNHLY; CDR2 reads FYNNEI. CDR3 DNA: TGTGCCAGCAGTGATAATGGTCAGCCCCAGCATTTT. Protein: CASSDNGQPQHF.